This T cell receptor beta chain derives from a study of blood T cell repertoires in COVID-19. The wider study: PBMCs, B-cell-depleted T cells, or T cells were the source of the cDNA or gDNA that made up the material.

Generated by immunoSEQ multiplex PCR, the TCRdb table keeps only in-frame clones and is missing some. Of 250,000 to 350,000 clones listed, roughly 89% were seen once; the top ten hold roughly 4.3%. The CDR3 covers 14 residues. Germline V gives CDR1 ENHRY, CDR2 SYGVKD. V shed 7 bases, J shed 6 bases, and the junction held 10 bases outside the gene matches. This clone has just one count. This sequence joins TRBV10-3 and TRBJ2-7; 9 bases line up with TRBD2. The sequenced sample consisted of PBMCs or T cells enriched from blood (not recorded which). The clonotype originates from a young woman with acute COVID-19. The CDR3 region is CAINAGGPIAEQYF. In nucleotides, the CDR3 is TGTGCCATCAATGCGGGAGGGCCTATAGCCGAGCAGTACTTC.